This T cell receptor beta chain was observed in a study of cytomegalovirus exposure and HLA in healthy donors. Overall study findings and caveats: Diagnosis of cytomegalovirus status made by the classifier reportedly showed high specificity and sensitivity. For most TCR beta V segments, an earlier analysis put the productive rate at about 87% or about 30% of the time. In a later analysis, V- and J-gene trimming of beta chains associated with a DCLRE1C missense variant, replicated independently.

PCR used 60 Vbeta primers and 13 Jbeta primers. The method was immunoSEQ multiplex PCR; TCRdb's version includes in-frame clones alone and lacks a portion of them. There are 150,000 to 200,000 clones in the sample; about 80% occur only once, and roughly 1.3% lies in the top ten. Germline V CDR1 and CDR2: SGHRS, YFSETQ. V gave up 7 bases and J gave up 6 bases; unmatched junction bases: 9. CDR3 length: 14 residues. This clone was found a few times. Its antigen is not identified. The chain employs TRBV5-1 and TRBJ2-2, with 7 bases fitting TRBD2. The receptor comes from a woman in her fifties or sixties in good health and CMV-seronegative. The source material was PBMCs. This chain's CDR3 is CASFGGYIPGELFF. The CDR3 DNA reads TGCGCCAGCTTCGGGGGGTATATTCCCGGGGAGCTGTTTTTT. The entire variable domain, with the rest obtained from reference TRBV5-1 and TRBJ2-2, is as follows: KAGVTQTPRYLIKTRGQQVTLSCSPISGHRSVSWYQQTPGQGLQFLFEYFSETQRNKGNFPGRFSGRQFSNSRSEMNVSTLELGDSALYLCASFGGYIPGELFFGEGSRLTVL.